This TCR beta chain is drawn from a study of T-cell memory formation after mild COVID-19 (dated by TCRdb to about 2021). Broadly, across the study: TCR sequence clusters from the two donors were found to be largely donor specific. Longitudinal TCRalpha and TCRbeta repertoire sequencing tracked T-cell clones expanding and contracting after mild COVID-19 in two donors. Two young, previously healthy adult volunteers made up the cohort, one male and one female. On the study overall, not on this receptor specifically: Whether the second-wave clones peaking on day 37 were SARS-CoV-2 specific was not confirmed. Clones contracting from day 15 to 85 had balanced CD4/CD8 phenotypes, while a second wave expanding from day 15 to 37 was biased towards CD4+. Contracting CD4+ clones were found mainly in CM and EM memory subsets, while CD8+ clones were enriched in EMRA. Only two mild cases were covered by the study, and larger cohorts that include severe cases with pre-infection samples were considered necessary. Some responding clones were found in pre-infection memory, which suggests that pre-existing cross-reactive memory T cells took part in the SARS-CoV-2 response.

Sequencing relied on an Illumina NovaSeq 6000. Using 5'RACE with constant-segment primers, TCRalpha and TCRbeta cDNA libraries were constructed, with sample barcodes and unique molecular identifiers added in the process. RNA was extracted from every sample with Trizol reagent. The libraries were amplified in two PCR steps, and the second step added a second sample barcode and Illumina TruSeq adapters. Libraries were sequenced on an Illumina NovaSeq with 2 x 150 bp paired-end reads. The published analysis was carried out like this. With migec v1.2.7, reads were demultiplexed and then collapsed into UMI-guided consensus sequences. With mixcr v2.1.11, UMI consensuses were aligned to TRA and TRB V and J templates and assembled into clonotypes. A clonotype was counted as expanded or contracted only if both edgeR and NoisET called the change significant, with noise models trained on biological replicates. For edgeR calls, the cutoffs were a false discovery rate-adjusted p below 0.01 and a log2 fold-change threshold of 1. PCA with hierarchical clustering of max-normalized trajectories of the 1000 most abundant clonotypes was used as exploratory dynamics analysis. Each responding clone was given a CD4 or CD8 phenotype based on the CD4+ and CD8+ repertoires, which had been sequenced separately. TCRdb handled the public reads itself, with Q25 trimming in fastp and clone calling in MiXCR, and kept productive beta chains. When rows share a CDR3 protein, they turn into one entry using the most common DNA and genes. The V and J calls were determined by TCRdb, not by the authors. This sample lists about 270,000 distinct CDR3 sequences; over 15% were detected once. Approximately 2.1% of the sample comes from the top ten.

PBMCs were isolated by Ficoll-Paque density gradient centrifugation. There are a few counts of this clonotype. It lacks a known antigen. No much larger clone exists at a distance of one base, and base qualities are not known. Sequenced: PBMCs or a T cell subset sorted from them (not recorded which). The sequence came from an adult woman who had mild COVID-19 (a few samples of this study predate the infection). The sample titles of this study are shuffled in the database, so cell type and time point are left out; the donor was told from shared clones.

The CDR3 protein sequence reads: CASSLDGQNYGYTF. The DNA sequence is given as TGCGCCAGCAGCTTGGACGGACAGAACTATGGCTACACCTTC. This chain is built from TRBV5-1 and TRBJ1-2; TRBD1 is a weak D gene call, 6 bases matching. Trimming at the junction amounts to 0 bases on V and 2 bases on J, and the germline ends lie 8 bases apart. The germline V gene yields SGHRS for CDR1 and YFSETQ for CDR2. From the cysteine up to the phenylalanine, the CDR3 has a length of 14 residues. Only CDR3 DNA is held: 42 bases, read in frame from base 1.